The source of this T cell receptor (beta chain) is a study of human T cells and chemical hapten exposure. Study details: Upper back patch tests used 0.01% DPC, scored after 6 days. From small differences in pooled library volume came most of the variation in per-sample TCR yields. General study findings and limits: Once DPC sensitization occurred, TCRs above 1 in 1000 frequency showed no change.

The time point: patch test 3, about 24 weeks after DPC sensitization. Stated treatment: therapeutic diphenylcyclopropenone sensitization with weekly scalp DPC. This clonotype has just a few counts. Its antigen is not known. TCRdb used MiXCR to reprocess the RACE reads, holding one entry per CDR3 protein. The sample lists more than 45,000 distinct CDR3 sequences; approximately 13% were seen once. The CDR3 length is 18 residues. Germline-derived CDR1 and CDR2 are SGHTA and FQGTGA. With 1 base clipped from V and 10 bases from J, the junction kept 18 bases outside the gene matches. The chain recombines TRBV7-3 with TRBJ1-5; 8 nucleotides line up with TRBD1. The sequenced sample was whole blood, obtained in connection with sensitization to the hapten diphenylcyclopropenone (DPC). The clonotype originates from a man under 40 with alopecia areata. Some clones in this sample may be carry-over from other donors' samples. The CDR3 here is CASSLMPRDRYQSGPQHF. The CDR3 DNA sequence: TGTGCCAGCAGCTTAATGCCCCGGGACAGGTACCAATCAGGCCCCCAGCATTTT.